A selection of T cell receptor beta chains follows, all from one sample in a study of naive and memory T cell subsets. Each CDR3 protein is one row after TCRdb ran MiXCR on the UMI-ligation and nested PCR reads. Of over 110,000 distinct CDR3 sequences detected, 15% to 25% appear once; the ten largest clones hold about 0.6%. The sequencing sample was made of naive CD8+ T cells from blood. These receptors originate from a human donor in good health. Each CDR3 is given with its conserved first and last residue. Rows may omit the clone size; those that give it use once, few, many or a size class.

TRBJ1-1	many	TRBV28	CASRPGRILEAFF
TRBJ2-7	few	TRBV27	CASSLDQGRPYEQYF
TRBJ2-7	many	TRBV4-1	CASSQDSGKSYEQYF
TRBJ2-1	.	TRBV7-2	CASSLEGLADLNEQFF
TRBJ1-5	.	TRBV20-1	CSARVPGDQPQHF
TRBJ2-7	.	TRBV20-1	CSARDNRGRAYEQYF
TRBJ2-1	.	TRBV9	CASSETGLGYNEQFF
TRBJ2-1	few	TRBV9	CASSAQGLNNEQFF
TRBJ2-7	.	TRBV3-1	CASSQMVGTAYEQYF
TRBJ2-1	few	TRBV12-3/TRBV12-4	CASSPRFGSGIYNEQFF
TRBJ1-1	.	TRBV6-5	CASSWGQLNTEAFF
TRBJ1-5	many	TRBV6-2/TRBV6-3	CASSTEPGNQPQHF
TRBJ1-2	few	TRBV3-1	CASSHHEGYGYTF
TRBJ2-3	many	TRBV11-2	CASSTRSGRTDTQYF
TRBJ1-2	.	TRBV27	CASTASEGNGYTF
TRBJ1-5	.	TRBV28	CASSLERGQGGSQPQHF
TRBJ2-7	.	TRBV28	CASSPLVGGEKYEQYF
TRBJ2-7	.	TRBV11-2	CASSLDGTGYYEQYF
TRBJ2-7	few	TRBV7-9	CASSSRLAGDYEQYF
TRBJ1-2	.	TRBV3-1	CASSQTGQAYGYTF
TRBJ2-1	.	TRBV4-1	CASSQDPDRSAYNEQFF
TRBJ1-2	few	TRBV29-1	CSVEEGGNYGYTF
TRBJ2-7	.	TRBV28	CASQGHAFTYEQYF
TRBJ2-7	few	TRBV7-9	CASSSDTSYEQYF
TRBJ2-5	few	TRBV27	CASRPLAGGPETQYF
TRBJ2-1	few	TRBV6-5	CASSLRGGGGSYNEQFF
TRBJ1-2	few	TRBV12-5	CASGLYSNYGYTF
TRBJ1-5	few	TRBV28	CASSLMVGNQPQHF
TRBJ2-1	.	TRBV30	CAWTVSASYNEQFF
TRBJ2-7	many	TRBV5-6	CASSLGQSYEQYF
TRBJ2-7	.	TRBV11-2	CASSTDPSGEQYF
TRBJ2-2	.	TRBV7-9	CASSLAPGDGTGELFF
TRBJ1-2	few	TRBV13	CASSPWTGPYGYTF
TRBJ2-7	few	TRBV27	CATRPGLPYEQYF
TRBJ2-5	.	TRBV28	CASSSPPRTSGLGTQYF
TRBJ2-7	few	TRBV29-1	CSVLGQGAFYEQYF
TRBJ2-2	.	TRBV20-1	CSAREDASGPNTGELFF
TRBJ2-3	.	TRBV9	CASSPTLGGRVDTQYF
TRBJ2-3	.	TRBV9	CASSVRGRNTDTQYF
TRBJ2-1	few	TRBV10-1	CASMTGQGATYEQFF
TRBJ2-5	few	TRBV15	CATSREIQETQYF
TRBJ2-2	.	TRBV12-3/TRBV12-4	CASILGGGQDTGELFF
TRBJ2-1	few	TRBV12-3/TRBV12-4	CASSPSGRAYNEQFF
TRBJ1-2	few	TRBV2	CASSEAHQIYGYTF
TRBJ2-3	few	TRBV13	CASSLRAGGADTQYF
TRBJ2-3	.	TRBV10-3	CAISELAGDSTDTQYF
TRBJ2-7	few	TRBV20-1	CSASPASYEQYF
TRBJ2-7	.	TRBV29-1	CSVEDHYEQYF
TRBJ2-1	.	TRBV11-2	CASSQEGMGNNEQFF
TRBJ1-2	few	TRBV12-5	CASGLGQVYYGYTF
TRBJ1-2	few	TRBV14	CASSQDGVEYGYTF
TRBJ2-3	many	TRBV7-3	CASSLLGTDTQYF
TRBJ2-4	few	TRBV27	CASSPDRGGIKNIQYF
TRBJ2-6	.	TRBV12-5	CASGFTGGSSGANVLTF